Each of the 14 T cell receptor beta chains below was sequenced from the same sample in a study of blood T cell repertoires in COVID-19. TCRdb keeps only in-frame clones here, not all; method: immunoSEQ multiplex PCR. The repertoire holds about 230,000 clones, with about nine tenths as singletons. The specimen sequenced was peripheral blood. The receptors were gathered from a man in his fifties with COVID-19, enrolled during active disease.

V is TRBV3-1 (or the pseudogene TRBV3-2) and J is TRBJ2-2, with D perhaps TRBD1 (8 bases). The V and J ends lost 4 bases and 1 base respectively, with 19 bases between them. Germline lookup yields CDR1 LGHDT and CDR2 YNNKEL (reference sequence). This CDR3 has 18 amino acids. CDR3 bases: TGTGCCAGCAGCCCATGGACAGGGACTATCCGGAACACCGGGGAGCTGTTTTTT. As protein: CASSPWTGTIRNTGELFF.

The chain links TRBV4-1 to TRBJ2-5; a possible D gene is TRBD2 (6 bases). The CDR3 runs 17 residues. Germline CDR1 reads MGHRA; CDR2 reads YSYEKL. V was pared by 1 base and J by 2 bases, with 17 bases between. CDR3 protein: CASSQVYPGRPQETQYF. The DNA for the CDR3 is TGCGCCAGCAGCCAAGTCTATCCCGGGAGACCTCAAGAGACCCAGTACTTC.

This chain joins TRBV7-9 and TRBJ2-7, with a weak D call TRBD2 (5 bases). V was shortened by 2 bases and J by 4 bases, with 6 bases between the two germline ends. The CDR3 spans 12 residues. Germline CDR1 and CDR2: SEHNR and FQNEAQ (reference sequence). CDR3 sequence: CASSLSGYEQYF. CDR3 coding DNA: TGTGCCAGCAGCTTATCGGGGTACGAGCAGTACTTC.

CDR3 loop: CASSASGGTTDTQYF. In nucleotides, the CDR3 is TGTGCCAGCAGCGCAAGCGGGGGGACCACAGATACGCAGTATTTT. The rearrangement joins TRBV7-6 to TRBJ2-3; 9 bases are shared with TRBD2. V lost 5 bases, J lost 2 bases, and 5 bases stayed unmatched. The CDR3 covers 15 residues. CDR1 SGHVS and CDR2 FNYEAQ come from the germline V gene.

This clone was observed a handful of times. CDR3 amino acids: CSAGTGPVYQETQYF. In DNA form, the CDR3 reads TGCAGCGCCGGGACAGGGCCTGTGTACCAAGAGACCCAGTACTTC. J is TRBJ2-5 and V is TRBV29-1; 9 bases match TRBD1. This CDR3 is built from 15 residues. CDR1 and CDR2 from the germline V gene are SQVTM and ANQGSEA. V lost 7 bases, J lost 0 bases, and 9 bases stayed unmatched. The full variable domain, completed using reference TRBV29-1 and TRBJ2-5, is SAVISQKPSRDICQRGTSLTIQCQVDSQVTMMFWYRQQPGQSLTLIATANQGSEATYESGFVIDKFPISRPNLTFSTLTVSNMSPEDSSIYLCSAGTGPVYQETQYFGPGTRLLVL.

This clone occurred once. The chain carries TRBV4-2 and TRBJ2-2, with D possibly matching TRBD1 (6 bases). CDR3 length: 16 amino acids. V was cut by 4 bases and J by 5 bases, with 17 bases left in between. CDR1 is LGHNA, CDR2 YNFKEQ, per germline. CDR3 bases: TGTGCCAGCAGCCCGTTCGCAGGGGCCAATACCGGGGAGCTGTTTTTT. Its translation: CASSPFAGANTGELFF.

The chain has TRBV6-5 and TRBJ1-1; 8 positions match TRBD1. V lost 6 bases and J lost 1; bases outside the gene matches: 4. The germline V gene encodes CDR1 MNHEY and CDR2 SVGAGI. The CDR3 has 14 residues. The CDR3 DNA sequence: TGTGCCAGCAGCACCGGACAGGGGAACACTGAAGCTTTCTTT. Translation: CASSTGQGNTEAFF.

V is TRBV27 and J is TRBJ1-2; 10 nucleotides align to TRBD1. V was clipped by 5 bases and J by 8 bases; unmatched bases: 5. There are 13 residues in the CDR3. Per germline, CDR1 MNHEY and CDR2 SMNVEV (reference sequence). Written as DNA, the CDR3 is TGTGCCAGCAGTCCCTCGACAGGGGGCGGCTACACCTTC. This translates into CASSPSTGGGYTF.

The chain recombines TRBV5-4 with TRBJ2-3, with 9 bases that match TRBD2. Trimming removed 2 bases from V and 0 bases from J; junction bases left unmatched: 13. Germline V lookup: CDR1 SGHNT, CDR2 YYREEE (reference sequence). The CDR3 has 19 residues. CDR3 nucleotides: TGTGCCAGCAGCTTTATTATGTCGACTAGCGGACCCAGCACAGATACGCAGTATTTT. Encoded protein: CASSFIMSTSGPSTDTQYF.

The chain recombines TRBV15 with TRBJ2-2; TRBD2 is a possible D gene (6 bases). Germline assignment: CDR1 LNHNV and CDR2 YYDKDF (reference sequence). CDR3 length: 18 amino acids. V shed 0 bases and J shed 3 bases, with 17 bases lying between them. CDR3 sequence: CATSRDHAGSRYTGELFF. CDR3 in DNA: TGTGCCACCAGCAGAGATCACGCGGGATCCCGCTACACCGGGGAGCTGTTTTTT.

V and J are TRBV5-1 and TRBJ2-5, with 7 bases that match TRBD2. V shed 0 bases, J shed 0 bases, and the junction held 5 bases outside the gene matches. From germline, CDR1 is SGHRS and CDR2 YFSETQ. The CDR3 runs 16 residues. The CDR3 sequence: CASSLGAGINQETQYF. The CDR3 nucleotides are TGCGCCAGCAGCTTGGGAGCGGGGATAAACCAAGAGACCCAGTACTTC.

The chain joins TRBV5-6 to TRBJ2-3; 8 bases agree with TRBD1. CDR1 and CDR2 from the germline V gene are SGHDT and YYEEEE. After removal of 4 bases from V and 0 bases from J, the junction contained 4 bases not matched to a gene. The CDR3 totals 15 residues. In DNA, the CDR3 is TGTGCCAGCAGCGTGGGACAGGCGAGCACAGATACGCAGTATTTT. Translating it yields CASSVGQASTDTQYF.

The chain carries TRBV28 and TRBJ1-1; 9 nucleotides match TRBD1. The CDR3 sequence is 16 residues long. CDR1 is MDHEN and CDR2 is SYDVKM in the germline V gene. Germline trimming cut 2 bases from V and 5 bases from J; bases unmatched to any gene: 9. CDR3 sequence reads: CASSLTGGAGYTEAFF. The CDR3 coding sequence is TGTGCCAGCAGTTTAACAGGGGGCGCGGGGTATACTGAAGCTTTCTTT.

The rearrangement joins TRBV6-5 to TRBJ1-2, with D uncertain. The V gene's germline CDR1 is MNHEY and CDR2 SVGAGI. V was shortened by 6 bases and J by 8 bases, with 13 bases between the two germline ends. CDR3 length: 12 residues. DNA of the CDR3: TGTGCCAGCAGGAGGGCCTCATGGGGCTACACCTTC. Translating it yields CASRRASWGYTF.